Listed below are T cell receptor beta chains from one sample, sequenced in a study of blood T cell repertoires in COVID-19. Libraries were prepared by immunoSEQ multiplex PCR; TCRdb keeps only in-frame clonotypes and omits some of them. Found here are 340,000 or so clones, around 86% of them singletons; the top ten hold 4% to 5.5%. The sample taken for sequencing was PBMCs or T cells enriched from blood (not recorded which). The receptors shown here come from a woman in her 40s with acute COVID-19. Both conserved end residues are part of each CDR3. Each record gives: clone size, J gene, CDR3 length, V gene, D gene, CDR3 DNA, CDR3 protein. D genes are given only for firm matches. A row's size may be missing; if present it is once, few, many or a size class.

>once|TRBJ2-2|13|TRBV3-1/TRBV3-2|NA
TGTGCCAGCAGCCCCTGGGGCTTCGGGGAGCTGTTTTTT
CASSPWGFGELFF
>NA|TRBJ2-7|14|TRBV29-1|TRBD2
TGCAGCGTTGATACCTCTAGCGGGCCCTACGAGCAGTACTTC
CSVDTSSGPYEQYF
>once|TRBJ2-3|17|TRBV5-8|TRBD2
TGTGCCAGCAGCTTGGGACTAGCGGGGGCCTTCACAGATACGCAGTATTTT
CASSLGLAGAFTDTQYF
>few|TRBJ2-1|15|TRBV7-8|TRBD1
TGTGCCAGCAGCCCGACAGGGGGCTTATACAATGAGCAGTTCTTC
CASSPTGGLYNEQFF
>NA|TRBJ2-7|12|TRBV7-2|NA
TGTGCCAGCAGCTTTATTAGCTACGAGCAGTACTTC
CASSFISYEQYF
>NA|TRBJ1-6|13|TRBV6-5|TRBD1
TGTGCCAGTGAAGGACAGGTAGACTCACCCCTCCACTTT
CASEGQVDSPLHF
>NA|TRBJ1-4|15|TRBV19|NA
TGTGCCAGTAGTATTTTTCAGAAAACTAATGAAAAACTGTTTTTT
CASSIFQKTNEKLFF
>NA|TRBJ2-3|16|TRBV5-1|NA
TGCGCCAGCAGCTTGACCGTCCTGGGGCCCCCAGATACGCAGTATTTT
CASSLTVLGPPDTQYF
>NA|TRBJ2-6|20|TRBV4-2|NA
TGTGCCAGCAGCCAACCTGACAGGTTTTCTGGGATCTCTGGGGCCAACGTCCTGACTTTC
CASSQPDRFSGISGANVLTF
>NA|TRBJ2-1|17|TRBV19|TRBD2
TGTGCCAGTAGCCCTAGCGGGAGGGCTTCGAAGAGCGATGAGCAGTTCTTC
CASSPSGRASKSDEQFF
>NA|TRBJ2-5|16|TRBV25-1|NA
TGTGCCAGCAGTGAATTTAGCCTTAGGGGGAGTGAGACCCAGTACTTC
CASSEFSLRGSETQYF